These T cell receptor beta chains were read from a single sample in a study of shared clonotypes between healthy human individuals. Only in-frame clones appear in the TCRdb table, and some are missing; sequencing was by immunoSEQ multiplex PCR. The table shows about 640,000 clones, with about two thirds occurring only once. Material: memory CD4+ T cells sorted from blood. These receptors were obtained from a woman aged 30 to 39 in good health. The CDR3 runs from the conserved cysteine through the conserved F or W. D genes are given only for firm matches. The size entry is marked missing in some rows and otherwise reads once, few, many or a size class.

clone_size d_call j_call v_call cdr3_aa cdr3_nt
- - TRBJ1-1 TRBV28 CASSSGVMNTEAFF TGTGCCAGCAGTTCGGGGGTGATGAACACTGAAGCTTTCTTT
- TRBD1 TRBJ2-3 TRBV5-1 CASSLGDRVTDTQYF TGCGCCAGCAGCTTGGGAGACAGGGTCACAGATACGCAGTATTTT
- - TRBJ2-7 TRBV28 CASSLLGHTYEQYF TGTGCCAGCAGTTTATTAGGTCACACCTACGAGCAGTACTTC
- TRBD1 TRBJ2-7 TRBV28 CASSLGTGLGYEQYF TGTGCCAGCAGTCTCGGGACAGGGCTCGGCTACGAGCAGTACTTC
- - TRBJ1-5 TRBV19 CASSLGVSQPQHF TGTGCCAGTAGTTTGGGGGTAAGTCAGCCCCAGCATTTT
- - TRBJ2-3 TRBV19 CASRLIPTDTQYF TGTGCCAGTAGACTGATACCCACAGATACGCAGTATTTT
- TRBD2 TRBJ2-7 TRBV19 CASSPGWASGSTSYEQYF TGTGCCAGTAGTCCTGGATGGGCGAGCGGGAGTACTTCCTACGAGCAGTACTTC
- - TRBJ1-2 TRBV5-6 CASSLVGDINYGYTF TGTGCCAGCAGCTTGGTCGGGGATATTAACTATGGCTACACCTTC
- - TRBJ2-5 TRBV5-6 CASSLSETQYF TGTGCCAGCAGCTTGTCAGAGACCCAGTACTTC
- - TRBJ2-3 TRBV4-1 CASSQYITDTQYF TGCGCCAGCAGCCAATATATAACAGATACGCAGTATTTT
- - TRBJ2-5 TRBV29-1 CSARQGLRGETQYF TGCAGCGCCCGACAGGGACTGAGGGGAGAGACCCAGTACTTC
- - TRBJ2-2 TRBV19 CATVGGLYTGELFF TGTGCCACAGTCGGGGGGCTCTACACCGGGGAGCTGTTTTTT
- TRBD1 TRBJ1-5 TRBV6-1 CASSEIVTGETRRGQPQHF TGTGCCAGCAGTGAAATTGTGACAGGGGAGACAAGAAGGGGTCAGCCCCAGCATTTT
- - TRBJ1-5 TRBV28 CASSGGGNQPQHF TGTGCCAGCAGTGGGGGGGGCAATCAGCCCCAGCATTTT
few - TRBJ2-1 TRBV20-1 CSASRPNEQFF TGCAGTGCTAGTCGTCCAAATGAGCAGTTCTTC
- TRBD2 TRBJ2-3 TRBV30 CAWNPGGPGLNTQYF TGTGCCTGGAATCCGGGAGGGCCCGGCCTCAATACGCAGTATTTT
- - TRBJ1-1 TRBV5-1 CASSPWWQTEAFF TGCGCCAGCAGCCCCTGGTGGCAGACTGAAGCTTTCTTT
few - TRBJ1-1 TRBV5-1 CASSPSRGHNTEAFF TGCGCCAGCAGCCCTTCCAGGGGCCACAACACTGAAGCTTTCTTT
- - TRBJ2-3 TRBV25-1 CATSRDSTTDTQYF TGTGCCACCAGCCGGGACTCCACCACAGATACGCAGTATTTT
- TRBD1 TRBJ1-1 TRBV25-1 CASSEGQGTAFF TGTGCCAGCAGTGAAGGACAGGGAACAGCTTTCTTT
- - TRBJ2-7 TRBV5-1 CASSQGTPTPRGEQYF TGCGCCAGCAGCCAAGGGACTCCCACACCCCGGGGCGAGCAGTACTTC
- - TRBJ1-3 TRBV15 CATSKEHTGNTIYF TGTGCCACCAGCAAAGAACACACTGGAAACACCATATATTTT
- - TRBJ2-3 TRBV11-3 CASSQRQVNTDTQYF TGTGCCAGCAGCCAACGTCAAGTAAACACAGATACGCAGTATTTT
- - TRBJ2-2 TRBV5-1 CASNWDPNTGELFF TGCGCCAGCAATTGGGACCCAAACACCGGGGAGCTGTTTTTT
few - TRBJ2-2 TRBV2 CASSEAPEFFGELFF TGTGCCAGCAGTGAAGCCCCTGAGTTTTTCGGGGAGCTGTTTTTT
- TRBD1 TRBJ1-5 TRBV6-1 CASRETGGHQPQHF TGTGCCAGCAGGGAAACAGGGGGGCATCAGCCCCAGCATTTT
- TRBD1 TRBJ1-2 TRBV19 CASSIRVGTGLSPYGYTF TGTGCCAGTAGTATAAGGGTAGGGACAGGGTTATCCCCATATGGCTACACCTTC
- TRBD1 TRBJ1-5 TRBV30 CACDRGGTNQPQHF TGTGCCTGCGACAGGGGGGGTACCAATCAGCCCCAGCATTTT
- - TRBJ2-4 TRBV19 CASTRSGSKNIQYF TGTGCCAGTACTAGGAGCGGGTCCAAAAACATTCAGTACTTC
- TRBD1 TRBJ1-2 TRBV7-9 CASSLDLGQGVVGYTF TGTGCCAGCAGCTTAGATCTCGGACAGGGGGTTGTAGGCTACACCTTC
many TRBD1 TRBJ1-1 TRBV27 CASSSPTGRNTEAFF TGTGCCAGCAGTTCCCCGACAGGGAGGAACACTGAAGCTTTCTTT
- - TRBJ1-2 TRBV2 CATQVGQTYRYTF TGTGCCACCCAAGTGGGGCAGACCTACCGCTACACCTTC
- TRBD2 TRBJ2-2 TRBV5-1 CASSLTGLAGYTGELFF TGCGCCAGCAGCTTGACCGGACTAGCGGGCTACACCGGGGAGCTGTTTTTT